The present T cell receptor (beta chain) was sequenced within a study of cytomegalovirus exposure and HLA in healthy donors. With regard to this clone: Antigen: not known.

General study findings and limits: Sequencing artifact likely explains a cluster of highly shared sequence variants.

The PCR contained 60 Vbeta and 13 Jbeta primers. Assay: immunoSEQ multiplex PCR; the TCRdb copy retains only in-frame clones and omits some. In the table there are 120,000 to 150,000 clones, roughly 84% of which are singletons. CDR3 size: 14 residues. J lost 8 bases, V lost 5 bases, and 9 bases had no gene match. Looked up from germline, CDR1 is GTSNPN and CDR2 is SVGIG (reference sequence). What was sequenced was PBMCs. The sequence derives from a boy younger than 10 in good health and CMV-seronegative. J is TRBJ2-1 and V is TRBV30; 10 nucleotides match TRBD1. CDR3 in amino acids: CAWGMGTGVDEQFF. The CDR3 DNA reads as TGTGCCTGGGGGATGGGGACAGGGGTCGATGAGCAGTTCTTC.